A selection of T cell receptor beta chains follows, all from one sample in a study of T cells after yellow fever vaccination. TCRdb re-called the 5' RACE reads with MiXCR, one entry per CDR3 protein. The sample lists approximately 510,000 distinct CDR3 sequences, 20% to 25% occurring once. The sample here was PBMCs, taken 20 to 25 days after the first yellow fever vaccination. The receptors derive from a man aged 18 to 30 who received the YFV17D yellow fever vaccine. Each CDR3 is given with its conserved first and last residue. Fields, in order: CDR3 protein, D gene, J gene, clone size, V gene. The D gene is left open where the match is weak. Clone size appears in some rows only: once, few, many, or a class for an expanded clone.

CDR3: CASTTGVETQYF
D: -
J: TRBJ2-5
size: -
V: TRBV12-3/TRBV12-4

CDR3: CASSLKQGADTQYF
D: -
J: TRBJ2-3
size: many
V: TRBV5-1

CDR3: CSAEWGRGGEKLFF
D: -
J: TRBJ1-4
size: -
V: TRBV20-1

CDR3: CASSQGPLNEQYF
D: -
J: TRBJ2-7
size: -
V: TRBV7-9

CDR3: CASRQGDSPLHF
D: TRBD1
J: TRBJ1-6
size: few
V: TRBV28

CDR3: CASSVGDREYNEQFF
D: TRBD1
J: TRBJ2-1
size: few
V: TRBV9

CDR3: CASSQDRPSTDTQYF
D: -
J: TRBJ2-3
size: once
V: TRBV4-3

CDR3: CASRQTGEGGANVLTF
D: TRBD1
J: TRBJ2-6
size: few
V: TRBV7-9

CDR3: CASSIGSAGTGREKLFF
D: TRBD1
J: TRBJ1-4
size: few
V: TRBV19

CDR3: CASSSTAPYNEQFF
D: -
J: TRBJ2-1
size: -
V: TRBV7-2

CDR3: CASSQDSLAGGDTQYF
D: TRBD2
J: TRBJ2-3
size: -
V: TRBV4-2

CDR3: CAWSASLNQPQHF
D: -
J: TRBJ1-5
size: -
V: TRBV30

CDR3: CSANGAEGGETQYF
D: -
J: TRBJ2-5
size: -
V: TRBV20-1

CDR3: CASTAGGGQETQYF
D: TRBD2
J: TRBJ2-5
size: -
V: TRBV6-1

CDR3: CSVEGGPEADTQYF
D: -
J: TRBJ2-3
size: few
V: TRBV29-1

CDR3: CASSSDRVLADTQYF
D: TRBD1
J: TRBJ2-3
size: few
V: TRBV12-3/TRBV12-4